The clone carrying this T cell receptor (beta chain) was counted a few times. The sample is drawn from a study of blood T cells in healthy people across ages. Study context: The template switching approach captured approximately one barcoded beta molecule for every two T cells.

The CDR3 loop spans 17 amino acids. Germline V lookup: CDR1 SGHDN, CDR2 FVKESK. Losses at the gene ends were 3 bases for V and 7 bases for J; bases not matched to a gene: 14. Then a second PCR, running about 6 to 12 cycles, was carried out with a sample-barcoded 5' primer and a J-beta primer mix. Sequencing of every sample gave 3 million or more CDR3-containing paired-end reads. TCRdb re-called the 5' RACE reads with MiXCR, one entry per CDR3 protein. The sample holds more than 450,000 distinct CDR3 sequences, about 26% seen once. This sample also appeared in a second study, on T cells of mothers and their children. That work states: Material was donated by three healthy Caucasian mothers and their six children. Overlap measured in related mother-child pairs was slightly, non-significantly higher than in unrelated pairs.

The clonotype was recovered from a boy aged 2 to 10 in good health. V and J are TRBV14 and TRBJ2-1; 8 positions match TRBD1. The sample consisted of blood. As DNA, the CDR3 is TGTGCCAGCAGCCAGAGACGCCTTGGACAGGGACGGAATGAGCAGTTCTTC. Amino acids: CASSQRRLGQGRNEQFF.